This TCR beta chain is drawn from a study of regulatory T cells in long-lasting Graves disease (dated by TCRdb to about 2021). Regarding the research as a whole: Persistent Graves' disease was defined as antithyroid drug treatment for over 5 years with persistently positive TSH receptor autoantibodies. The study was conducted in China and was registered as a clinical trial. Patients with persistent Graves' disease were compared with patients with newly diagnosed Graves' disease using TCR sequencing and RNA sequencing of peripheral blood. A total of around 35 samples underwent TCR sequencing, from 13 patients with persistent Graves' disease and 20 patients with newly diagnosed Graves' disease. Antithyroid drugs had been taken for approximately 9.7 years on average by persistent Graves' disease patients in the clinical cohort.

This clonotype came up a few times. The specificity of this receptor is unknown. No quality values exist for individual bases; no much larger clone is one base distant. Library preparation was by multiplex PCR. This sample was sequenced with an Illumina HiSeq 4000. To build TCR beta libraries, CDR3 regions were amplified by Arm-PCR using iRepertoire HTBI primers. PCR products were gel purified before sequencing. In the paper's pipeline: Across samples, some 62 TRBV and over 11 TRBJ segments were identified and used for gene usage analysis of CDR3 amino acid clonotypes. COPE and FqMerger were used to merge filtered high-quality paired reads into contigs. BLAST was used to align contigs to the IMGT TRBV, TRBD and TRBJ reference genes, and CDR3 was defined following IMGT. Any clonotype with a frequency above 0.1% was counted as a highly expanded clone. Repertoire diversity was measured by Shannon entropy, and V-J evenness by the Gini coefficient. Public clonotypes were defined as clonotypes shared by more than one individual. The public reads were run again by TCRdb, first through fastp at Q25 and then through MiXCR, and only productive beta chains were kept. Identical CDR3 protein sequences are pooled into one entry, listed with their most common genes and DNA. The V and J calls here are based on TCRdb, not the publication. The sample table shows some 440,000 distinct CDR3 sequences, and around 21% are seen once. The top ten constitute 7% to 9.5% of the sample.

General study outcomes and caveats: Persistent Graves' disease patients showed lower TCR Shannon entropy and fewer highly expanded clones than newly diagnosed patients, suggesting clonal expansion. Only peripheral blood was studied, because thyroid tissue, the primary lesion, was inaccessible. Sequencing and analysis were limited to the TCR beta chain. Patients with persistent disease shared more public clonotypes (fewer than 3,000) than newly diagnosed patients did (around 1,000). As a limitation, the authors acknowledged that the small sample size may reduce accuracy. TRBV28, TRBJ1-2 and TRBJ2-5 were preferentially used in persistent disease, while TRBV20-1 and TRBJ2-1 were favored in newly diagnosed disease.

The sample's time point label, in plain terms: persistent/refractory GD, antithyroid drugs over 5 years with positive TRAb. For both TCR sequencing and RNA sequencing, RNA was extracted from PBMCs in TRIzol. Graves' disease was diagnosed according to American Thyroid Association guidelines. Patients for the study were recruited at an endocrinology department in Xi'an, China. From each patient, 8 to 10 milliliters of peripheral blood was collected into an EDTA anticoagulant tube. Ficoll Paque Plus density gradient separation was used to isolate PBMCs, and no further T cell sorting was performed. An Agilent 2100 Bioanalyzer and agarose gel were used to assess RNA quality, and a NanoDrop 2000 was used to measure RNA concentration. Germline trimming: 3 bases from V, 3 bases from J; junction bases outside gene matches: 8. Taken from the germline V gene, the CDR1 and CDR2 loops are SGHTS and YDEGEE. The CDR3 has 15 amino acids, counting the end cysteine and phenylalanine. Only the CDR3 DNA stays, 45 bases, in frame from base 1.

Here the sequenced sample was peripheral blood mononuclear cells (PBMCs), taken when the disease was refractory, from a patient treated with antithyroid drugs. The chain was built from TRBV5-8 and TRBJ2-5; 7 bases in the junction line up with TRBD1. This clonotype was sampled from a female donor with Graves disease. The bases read TGTGCCAGCAGCTATACCGGGACAGAGGAAGAGACCCAGTACTTC. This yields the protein CASSYTGTEEETQYF.